Listed below are T cell receptor beta chains from one sample, sequenced in a study of T cells after yellow fever vaccination. TCRdb fed the 5' RACE reads into MiXCR, producing one record per CDR3 protein. The sample consists of 200,000 to 300,000 distinct CDR3 sequences, approximately 12% of them appearing once. The input for sequencing was CD4+ T cells sorted from PBMCs, taken 45 days after the yellow fever booster vaccination. Source of these receptors: a young man who received the YFV17D yellow fever vaccine. The CDR3 runs from the conserved cysteine through the conserved F or W. Each record gives: CDR3 DNA, CDR3 protein, D gene, clone size, J gene, V gene. The D gene is left open where the match is weak. Rows give clone size only sometimes, using once, few, many, or a class for an expanded clone.

TGTGCCAGCAGTTCAACCGGGACCCGGGTAGAGAAACTGTTTTTT,CASSSTGTRVEKLFF,-,-,TRBJ1-4,TRBV12-3/TRBV12-4
TGTGCCAGCAGCTTTGGTTGGCGGAGGTCCCATCAGTACTTC,CASSFGWRRSHQYF,-,-,TRBJ2-4,TRBV7-2
TGCGCCAGCAGCCCCGGCGCGGCGGGAGGGGAGACCCAGTACTTC,CASSPGAAGGETQYF,TRBD2,once,TRBJ2-5,TRBV5-1
TGCAGTGCTCGGACCGTCACCCCGGGCAGCGGCACAGATACGCAGTATTTT,CSARTVTPGSGTDTQYF,-,many,TRBJ2-3,TRBV20-1
TGTGCCAGCAACACAGGGGCCGAGCAGTACTTC,CASNTGAEQYF,TRBD1,many,TRBJ2-7,TRBV6-5
TGTGCCAGCAGGGGTGCTGTTTACAATGAGCAGTTCTTC,CASRGAVYNEQFF,-,few,TRBJ2-1,TRBV12-3/TRBV12-4
TGCAGTGCTAGAGTGTTACCTAGAGAGACCCAGTACTTC,CSARVLPRETQYF,-,-,TRBJ2-5,TRBV20-1
TGTGCCAGCAGCTTGCGCGTGGACCGTGAGCAGTTCTTC,CASSLRVDREQFF,-,-,TRBJ2-1,TRBV5-4
TGTGCCATCAGCTTTGGGATTATTGGGGATACGCAGTATTTT,CAISFGIIGDTQYF,-,few,TRBJ2-3,TRBV10-3
TGTGCCAGCAGTGAGTCTAGCGGGAAAGAGACCCAGTACTTC,CASSESSGKETQYF,TRBD2,-,TRBJ2-5,TRBV2
TGTGCCAGCAGCCTGACAGGGGGGGGAGATACGCAGTATTTT,CASSLTGGGDTQYF,TRBD1,-,TRBJ2-3,TRBV9
TGTGCCACCAGCAGACAACTAGCGGCCTACGAGCAGTACTTC,CATSRQLAAYEQYF,TRBD2,few,TRBJ2-7,TRBV15
TGTGCCAGCAGTACACTAGCGGGAGCATCCGAGCAGTACTTC,CASSTLAGASEQYF,TRBD2,-,TRBJ2-7,TRBV6-2/TRBV6-3
TGTGCCAGCAGTTACCACTTAGCGGGAACCGTTAGCACAGATACGCAGTATTTT,CASSYHLAGTVSTDTQYF,TRBD2,few,TRBJ2-3,TRBV6-2/TRBV6-3
TGCGCCAGCAGCTTGTGGAACGGCGACCAAGAGACCCAGTACTTC,CASSLWNGDQETQYF,-,few,TRBJ2-5,TRBV5-1
TGTGCCTGGAGTGTGTACGACGAGCAGTACTTC,CAWSVYDEQYF,-,few,TRBJ2-7,TRBV30
TGCAGCGTTGCTGGCGGGAGTCGAAATGAGCAGTTCTTC,CSVAGGSRNEQFF,TRBD2,few,TRBJ2-1,TRBV29-1
TGTGCCAGCACCCGGACAGGGGCCACAGATACGCAGTATTTT,CASTRTGATDTQYF,TRBD1,-,TRBJ2-3,TRBV9
TGTGCCAGCAGCCCGACAGGGGTTGTGAACACTGAAGCTTTCTTT,CASSPTGVVNTEAFF,TRBD1,few,TRBJ1-1,TRBV12-3/TRBV12-4
TGTGCCAGCAGTTGGAAAGGACATGGCTACACCTTC,CASSWKGHGYTF,-,few,TRBJ1-2,TRBV6-5
TGTGCCAGCAGTTTAAGGAACACTGAAGCTTTCTTT,CASSLRNTEAFF,-,few,TRBJ1-1,TRBV12-3/TRBV12-4
TGCAGTGCTAGAGATCTTCTTCAGGGGACTAGGGCCTACGAGCAGTACTTC,CSARDLLQGTRAYEQYF,TRBD2,-,TRBJ2-7,TRBV20-1
TGCGCCAGCAGCGATAGGACTAGCGGGAGAATGGGGGAGGTGTACGAGCAGTACTTC,CASSDRTSGRMGEVYEQYF,TRBD2,-,TRBJ2-7,TRBV10-2
TGTGCTAGTGGTTTTTCACCCGCGACTAGCGGGGTACACAATGAGCAGTTCTTC,CASGFSPATSGVHNEQFF,TRBD2,-,TRBJ2-1,TRBV12-5
TGCAGTGCTAGGACACCCGGACTAGCGGGAATCAACGAGCAGTACTTC,CSARTPGLAGINEQYF,TRBD2,few,TRBJ2-7,TRBV20-1
TGCAGTGCTCCCAGCATGGGGGGGTATAGCAATCAGCCCCAGCATTTT,CSAPSMGGYSNQPQHF,-,-,TRBJ1-5,TRBV20-1
TGTGCCAGCAGGCCCTCTAGCGGGAGAAGCTATGAGCAGTTCTTC,CASRPSSGRSYEQFF,TRBD2,many,TRBJ2-1,TRBV12-3/TRBV12-4